This entry lists 23 T cell receptor beta chains sequenced from one sample in a study of cytomegalovirus exposure and HLA in healthy donors. Generated by immunoSEQ multiplex PCR, the TCRdb table keeps only in-frame clones and is missing some. The data show around 250,000 clones, 90% seen once. The sequencing input was PBMCs. The receptor set was obtained from a young woman in good health and CMV-seronegative.

V is TRBV28 and J is TRBJ1-5; the D gene is possibly TRBD1 (6 bases). The CDR3 totals 14 residues. Germline V gene sequence: CDR1 MDHEN, CDR2 SYDVKM. V was pared by 6 bases and J by 6 bases, with 15 bases between. CDR3 coding DNA: TGTGCCAGCAGACCTACAGGGTTTGCTCAGCCCCAGCATTTT. Protein: CASRPTGFAQPQHF.

The chain is built from TRBV5-4 and TRBJ2-1; 9 nucleotides agree with TRBD2. The CDR3 contains 14 residues. Germline V gives CDR1 SGHNT, CDR2 YYREEE (reference sequence). V lost 5 bases to trimming and J lost 4 bases; unmatched junction nucleotides: 4. The CDR3 region has the DNA TGTGCCAGCAGGACTAGCGGAGGTTACAATGAGCAGTTCTTC. It yields the protein CASRTSGGYNEQFF.

There are a few counts of this clone. The V and J genes are TRBV7-2 and TRBJ1-2, with 9 bases that match TRBD1. The CDR3 loop spans 15 amino acids. With 5 bases clipped from V and 4 bases from J, the junction kept 8 bases outside the gene matches. Per the germline V gene, CDR1 is SGHTA and CDR2 is FQGNSA. The CDR3 spells CASSPGQGWSYGYTF. CDR3 sequence (DNA): TGTGCCAGCAGCCCGGGACAGGGATGGTCCTATGGCTACACCTTC. The whole variable domain, remainder taken from reference TRBV7-2 and TRBJ1-2, is GAGVSQSPSNKVTEKGKDVELRCDPISGHTALYWYRQSLGQGLEFLIYFQGNSAPDKSGLPSDRFSAERTGGSVSTLTIQRTQQEDSAVYLCASSPGQGWSYGYTFGSGTRLTVV.

This clone was seen once. V and J are TRBV2 and TRBJ2-7; 7 bases line up with TRBD1. V trimming: 4 bases; J trimming: 2 bases; junction bases outside the gene matches: 5. The germline V gene encodes CDR1 SNHLY and CDR2 FYNNEI. The CDR3 length is 14 residues. The CDR3 protein is CASSVQTGAYEQYF. CDR3 nucleotide sequence: TGTGCCAGCAGTGTTCAAACAGGGGCCTACGAGCAGTACTTC.

In its sample, this clone was seen a few times. The chain uses TRBV28 and TRBJ2-7; 8 bases are a match to TRBD2. Per the germline V gene, CDR1 is MDHEN and CDR2 is SYDVKM. Trimming took 6 bases from V and 3 from J; bases not matched to a gene: 10. The CDR3 length is 15 residues. The CDR3 spells CASSPGGREDYEQYF. CDR3 DNA sequence: TGTGCCAGCAGCCCGGGGGGGAGAGAAGACTACGAGCAGTACTTC.

The chain joins TRBV27 to TRBJ1-5; 10 bases fit TRBD1. With V trimmed by 1 base and J by 7 bases, 7 bases remained unmatched. The CDR3 extends over 16 amino acids. CDR1 MNHEY and CDR2 SMNVEV come from the germline V gene (reference sequence). The CDR3, as DNA: TGTGCCAGCAGTTTATTTGGGACAGGGGTGGGCCAGCCCCAGCATTTT. This codes for CASSLFGTGVGQPQHF.

The chain joins TRBV4-1 to TRBJ1-5, with D perhaps TRBD1 (5 bases). Germline assignment: CDR1 MGHRA and CDR2 YSYEKL. V was pared by 2 bases and J by 4 bases, with 6 bases between. The CDR3 extends over 13 amino acids. CDR3 bases: TGCGCCAGCAGCCAACCAGGGAATCAGCCCCAGCATTTT. This translates into CASSQPGNQPQHF.

The chain links TRBV7-9 to TRBJ1-2; 8 bases map to TRBD1. The CDR3 consists of 15 residues. V shed 5 bases and J 3 bases; nucleotides not matched to a gene: 8. Per germline, CDR1 SEHNR and CDR2 FQNEAQ (reference sequence). Here the CDR3 DNA reads TGTGCCAGCAGCCGCGACAGGGGCTGGGACTATGGCTACACCTTC. Translated, it gives CASSRDRGWDYGYTF.

The gene calls are TRBV7-9 and TRBJ2-3, with D perhaps matching TRBD1 (5 bases). The CDR3 has 13 amino acids. The ends were cut back, 5 bases at V and 6 bases at J, with 12 bases in the middle. CDR1 is SEHNR and CDR2 is FQNEAQ in the germline V gene (reference sequence). CDR3 amino acids: CASSPDNSDTQYF. Here the CDR3 DNA reads TGTGCCAGCAGCCCGGACAATTCCGATACGCAGTATTTT.

The rearrangement links TRBV29-1 to TRBJ1-2; 8 bases line up with TRBD1. This CDR3 is 18 amino acids long. V dropped 0 bases and J dropped 8; count of bases not matched to a gene: 20. Germline CDR1 is SQVTM and CDR2 is ANQGSEA. The CDR3 DNA sequence: TGCAGCGTTGAAGAGCGACCAAGAACCGGGACAGGAATCTACGGCTACACCTTC. It specifies CSVEERPRTGTGIYGYTF. The full variable domain, in which reference TRBV29-1 and TRBJ1-2 provide the parts outside the CDR3, is SAVISQKPSRDICQRGTSLTIQCQVDSQVTMMFWYRQQPGQSLTLIATANQGSEATYESGFVIDKFPISRPNLTFSTLTVSNMSPEDSSIYLCSVEERPRTGTGIYGYTFGSGTRLTVV.

J is TRBJ2-5 and V is TRBV25-1, with D possibly matching TRBD2 (7 bases). The germline CDR1 and CDR2 sequences are MGHDK and SYGVNS. Between the trimmed V and J ends, which lost 4 bases and 5 bases, there was a span of 23 bases. The CDR3 spans 17 residues. The CDR3 DNA reads as TGTGCCAGCAGTGGGAGGGGGGGGTGGTCCTCTTGGGAGACCCAGTACTTC. Amino acids: CASSGRGGWSSWETQYF.

The chain links TRBV6-5 to TRBJ1-6; 7 bases are shared with TRBD1. With V trimmed by 6 bases and J by 7 bases, 9 bases remained unmatched. The CDR3 length is 15 residues. Germline CDR1 is MNHEY and CDR2 is SVGAGI. CDR3 sequence (DNA): TGTGCCAGCAGCTCAGACAGGGAAAGGAATTCACCCCTCCACTTT. Its protein product is CASSSDRERNSPLHF.

The V call is TRBV29-1, the J call TRBJ2-3; 7 nucleotides line up with TRBD2. Looked up from germline, CDR1 is SQVTM and CDR2 is ANQGSEA. The CDR3 spans 14 residues. With 6 bases clipped from V and 4 bases from J, the junction kept 10 bases outside the gene matches. CDR3 DNA sequence: TGCAGCGTCCGGGCAGCGGGGAAGGCAGATACGCAGTATTTT. It encodes CSVRAAGKADTQYF.

This clone appeared once. This rearrangement joins TRBV5-4 to TRBJ2-3; D gene uncertain. The CDR3 length is 12 residues. Trimming took 4 bases from V and 5 from J, leaving 8 bases between them. The germline V gene encodes CDR1 SGHNT and CDR2 YYREEE (reference sequence). This CDR3 is CASSPTGDTQYF. The CDR3 bases are TGTGCCAGCAGCCCGACTGGAGATACGCAGTATTTT.

The chain uses TRBV18 and TRBJ2-7; 7 positions agree with TRBD1. V gave up 6 bases and J gave up 0 bases; unmatched junction bases: 8. The germline V gene encodes CDR1 KGHSH and CDR2 LQKENI. The length of the CDR3 is 15 residues. The CDR3 bases are TGTGCCAGCTCTCCCACGGGACAGCGCTCCTACGAGCAGTACTTC. The encoded protein is CASSPTGQRSYEQYF.

The chain links TRBV15 to TRBJ2-5; TRBD1 matches 9 bases. Trimming took 3 bases from V and 5 from J; bases not matched to a gene: 7. The CDR3 length is 15 residues. The germline V gene has CDR1 LNHNV and CDR2 YYDKDF (reference sequence). The CDR3 region is CATSRGQGGGETQYF. In DNA form, the CDR3 reads TGTGCCACCAGCAGGGGACAGGGTGGCGGGGAGACCCAGTACTTC.

The rearrangement uses TRBV27 and TRBJ2-2, with TRBD1 identical over 10 bases. The CDR3 extends over 14 amino acids. Germline CDR1 reads MNHEY; CDR2 reads SMNVEV (reference sequence). Trimming at V came to 6 bases and at J to 5 bases, leaving 3 bases not matched to a gene. The CDR3: CASRRDRGTGELFF. DNA for the CDR3: TGTGCCAGCAGGCGGGACAGGGGAACCGGGGAGCTGTTTTTT.

The chain combines TRBV2 with TRBJ1-6; 8 bases are shared with TRBD1. J lost 5 bases, V lost 4 bases, and 1 base had no gene match. The CDR3 length is 14 residues. The germline V gene has CDR1 SNHLY and CDR2 FYNNEI. The CDR3 region is CASSVGQDNSPLHF. For the CDR3, the DNA is TGTGCCAGCAGTGTGGGACAGGATAATTCACCCCTCCACTTT.

The genes are TRBV5-4 and TRBJ2-7; 7 bases align to TRBD1. The CDR3 length is 14 residues. V shed 0 bases and J 2 bases; nucleotides not matched to a gene: 2. Germline CDR1 SGHNT, CDR2 YYREEE (reference sequence). The CDR3 is CASSLGDSPYEQYV. In DNA, the CDR3 is TGTGCCAGCAGCTTGGGGGACAGCCCCTACGAGCAGTACGTC.

The chain employs TRBV5-4 and TRBJ2-3, with a tentative D call TRBD1 (6 bases). V shed 0 bases and J shed 0 bases, with 11 bases lying between them. The V gene's germline CDR1 is SGHNT and CDR2 YYREEE (reference sequence). The CDR3 is 16 amino acids. In DNA, the CDR3 is TGTGCCAGCAGCTTGGCAGCGACAGGCAGCACAGATACGCAGTATTTT. Amino acids: CASSLAATGSTDTQYF.

This chain links TRBV10-3 with TRBJ1-6; D perhaps matches TRBD1 (5 bases). Germline V lookup: CDR1 ENHRY, CDR2 SYGVKD. The V end lost 9 bases, the J end lost 2 bases, and 14 bases lay between the germline ends. The CDR3 is 15 residues long. The CDR3 loop is CAIQDPGAYNSPLHF. CDR3 nucleotide sequence: TGTGCCATACAGGATCCGGGCGCCTATAATTCACCCCTCCACTTT.

The V call is TRBV19, the J call TRBJ1-5, with D perhaps matching TRBD1 (6 bases). Trimming took 6 bases from V and 0 from J, leaving 21 bases between them. The length of the CDR3 is 18 residues. The germline V gene has CDR1 LNHDA and CDR2 SQIVND (reference sequence). This CDR3 reads CASSALLRNRVSNQPQHF. The DNA of the CDR3 is TGTGCCAGTAGCGCACTCCTAAGGAACAGGGTTAGCAATCAGCCCCAGCATTTT.

The chain has TRBV4-2 and TRBJ1-2; TRBD1 is a possible D gene (5 bases). The V gene lost 1 base and the J gene lost 5 bases, with 20 bases spanning the gap. The germline V gene has CDR1 LGHNA and CDR2 YNFKEQ. There are 17 residues in the CDR3. CDR3: CASSQGTSTVLWYGYTF. CDR3 nucleotide sequence: TGTGCCAGCAGCCAAGGTACATCGACAGTATTATGGTATGGCTACACCTTC.